One and the same sample provided the 28 T cell receptor beta chains below, sequenced in a study of beta chain features in type 1 diabetes (dated by TCRdb to the late 2010s). Library construction relied on the immunoSEQ multiplex PCR assay. The entire isolated RNA was reverse transcribed using the High Capacity cDNA Reverse Transcription Kit, and thus expressed TCRB transcripts were sequenced. TCRdb re-hosts the immuneACCESS table, in-frame sequences only. Its copies lack some clones; in the studies checked, an unresolved V gene accounts for under half of them, and the cause for the rest is not known. In this sample the table shows roughly 330,000 clones, approximately 11% of which occur a single time. The ten largest clones capture just over 0.015% of the sample. Sequenced: naive CD4+ T cells from blood. The cell subset or site label corresponds to: true naive CD4+ T cells. Source of these receptors: a woman aged 25 to 39 in good health.

DNA of the CDR3: TGTGCCAGTCACACGCGTACGGGCACCGGGGAGCTGTTTTTT. Protein product: CASHTRTGTGELFF. The chain recombines TRBV19 with TRBJ2-2; D is ambiguous. Germline CDR1 is LNHDA and CDR2 is SQIVND (reference sequence). This CDR3 has 14 residues. The V and J ends lost 8 bases and 4 bases respectively, with 14 bases between them.

V gene TRBV5-1 combines with J gene TRBJ2-1; 12 bases match TRBD2. CDR1 and CDR2 from the germline V gene are SGHRS and YFSETQ. This CDR3 region has 15 residues. V was pared by 4 bases and J by 9 bases, with 8 bases of the junction left unmatched. CDR3 sequence reads: CASSRTSGVDSEQFF. The CDR3 DNA is TGCGCCAGCAGCCGGACTAGCGGGGTAGACAGTGAGCAGTTCTTC.

The genes are TRBV29-1 and TRBJ2-7, with 7 positions matching TRBD2. The V gene's germline CDR1 is SQVTM and CDR2 ANQGSEA. V was pared by 4 bases and J by 1 base, with 4 bases of the junction left unmatched. The CDR3 has 13 residues. The CDR3 reads CSVGGSVSYEQYF. The CDR3 DNA sequence: TGCAGCGTTGGCGGGAGCGTGTCCTACGAGCAGTACTTC.

This clone was found a few times. The chain employs TRBV5-1 and TRBJ2-5, with 9 positions matching TRBD1. This CDR3 has 15 residues. Germline V gene data show CDR1 as SGHRS and CDR2 as YFSETQ. V dropped 3 bases and J dropped 5; count of bases not matched to a gene: 8. The chain's CDR3 is CASSSGTGIGETQYF. The CDR3 bases are TGCGCCAGCAGCTCTGGGACAGGGATAGGGGAGACCCAGTACTTC.

This clone was detected only a few times. The rearrangement uses TRBV28 and TRBJ2-7; the D gene is possibly TRBD2 (6 bases). CDR3 size: 14 residues. From germline, CDR1 is MDHEN and CDR2 SYDVKM. V lost 2 bases and J 5 bases, leaving 13 bases between the germline ends. DNA for the CDR3: TGTGCCAGCAGTTTACTAGGGACTGGCCACGAGCAGTACTTC. Its translation: CASSLLGTGHEQYF.

The chain employs TRBV9 and TRBJ2-5, with 7 nucleotides matching TRBD1. The CDR3 extends over 15 amino acids. Germline CDR1 SGDLS, CDR2 YYNGEE. V lost 0 bases to trimming and J lost 0 bases; unmatched junction nucleotides: 2. This CDR3 reads CASSVAGTDQETQYF. CDR3 DNA: TGTGCCAGCAGCGTAGCCGGGACAGACCAAGAGACCCAGTACTTC. The full variable domain, its missing parts supplied by reference TRBV9 and TRBJ2-5, is DSGVTQTPKHLITATGQRVTLRCSPRSGDLSVYWYQQSLDQGLQFLIQYYNGEERAKGNILERFSAQQFPDLHSELNLSSLELGDSALYFCASSVAGTDQETQYFGPGTRLLVL.

This clone was seen a few times. The chain combines TRBV6-5 with TRBJ2-5, with D possibly matching TRBD2 (6 bases). V gave up 6 bases and J gave up 1 base, with 15 bases separating them. Germline CDR1 reads MNHEY; CDR2 reads SVGAGI. The CDR3 is 15 amino acids. The CDR3 sequence is CASSLRDSIQETQYF. Written as DNA, the CDR3 is TGTGCCAGCAGCCTAAGGGACTCGATCCAAGAGACCCAGTACTTC.

This clone came up a few times. The chain employs TRBV18 and TRBJ1-4; D remains ambiguous. V lost 4 bases, J lost 3 bases, and 21 bases lay in between. The CDR3 has 18 residues. Germline V CDR1 and CDR2: KGHSH, LQKENI. CDR3 sequence: CASSRGTYRSLANEKLFF. For the CDR3, the DNA is TGTGCCAGCTCACGTGGAACCTACAGATCGCTGGCTAATGAAAAACTGTTTTTT.

This sequence joins TRBV7-9 and TRBJ2-7; the D gene is possibly TRBD2 (5 bases). V lost 0 bases to trimming and J lost 3 bases, with 6 bases between them. Germline lookup yields CDR1 SEHNR and CDR2 FQNEAQ (reference sequence). CDR3 size: 13 residues. The CDR3 DNA sequence: TGTGCCAGCAGCTTAGCGGCGGGCTACGAGCAGTACTTC. Amino acid sequence: CASSLAAGYEQYF.

The chain combines TRBV7-8 with TRBJ2-7; 7 positions match TRBD2. V was clipped by 4 bases and J by 0 bases; unmatched bases: 6. Germline assignment: CDR1 SGHVS and CDR2 FQNEAQ. CDR3 size: 15 residues. In DNA form, the CDR3 reads TGTGCCAGCAGCTCGAACGCGGGAGCCTCCTACGAGCAGTACTTC. This gives the protein CASSSNAGASYEQYF. Supplemented by reference TRBV7-8 and TRBJ2-7, the full variable domain reads GAGVSQSPRYKVAKRGQDVALRCDPISGHVSLFWYQQALGQGPEFLTYFQNEAQLDKSGLPSDRFFAERPEGSVSTLKIQRTQQEDSAVYLCASSSNAGASYEQYFGPGTRLTVT.

The rearrangement uses TRBV10-3 and TRBJ2-5; 9 bases agree with TRBD1. V shed 4 bases and J 6 bases; nucleotides not matched to a gene: 3. CDR3 length equals 13 residues. Germline lookup yields CDR1 ENHRY and CDR2 SYGVKD. CDR3 sequence (DNA): TGTGCCATCAGTGGGGGACAGGGACAGACCCAGTACTTC. Protein: CAISGGQGQTQYF.

The genes are TRBV27 and TRBJ2-1; 11 bases map to TRBD1. The germline V gene encodes CDR1 MNHEY and CDR2 SMNVEV (reference sequence). Trimming removed 2 bases from V and 7 bases from J; junction bases left unmatched: 4. The CDR3 sequence is 15 residues long. DNA of the CDR3: TGTGCCAGCAGTTTACTTGGACAGGGGGCTAATGAGCAGTTCTTC. Its translation is CASSLLGQGANEQFF.

The rearrangement uses TRBV7-2 and TRBJ2-7, with 12 bases identical to TRBD2. Germline CDR1 is SGHTA and CDR2 is FQGNSA. The V and J ends lost 5 bases and 5 bases, in that order; junction bases with no gene match: 4. This CDR3 has 14 residues. The CDR3: CASSRTSGNHEQYF. CDR3 nucleotides: TGTGCCAGCAGCCGGACTAGCGGGAACCACGAGCAGTACTTC.

The chain carries TRBV11-2 and TRBJ2-3; D remains ambiguous. Germline V gene lookup returns CDR1 SGHAT and CDR2 FQNNGV. V was cut by 1 base and J by 0 bases, with 5 bases left in between. CDR3 length: 14 residues. CDR3 residues: CASSLAGSTDTQYF. CDR3 coding DNA: TGTGCCAGCAGCTTAGCTGGCAGCACAGATACGCAGTATTTT.

In this sample, this clone turned up a few times. In DNA, the CDR3 is TGTGCCAGCAGTTTGAATAAGGACAGCTCCTACGAGCAGTACTTC. This sequence encodes CASSLNKDSSYEQYF. The V and J genes are TRBV27 and TRBJ2-7, with D maybe TRBD1 (6 bases). Trimming took 3 bases from V and 0 from J, leaving 12 bases between them. This CDR3 has 15 residues. Germline V gives CDR1 MNHEY, CDR2 SMNVEV (reference sequence).

CDR3 sequence (DNA): TGTGCCAGCTCACCACAGCGGGAGTTCACCGGGGAGCTGTTTTTT. The encoded protein is CASSPQREFTGELFF. The V gene is TRBV18, the J gene TRBJ2-2, with 8 bases aligning to TRBD2. The CDR3 consists of 15 residues. After removal of 1 base from V and 4 bases from J, the junction contained 2 bases not matched to a gene. The germline CDR1 and CDR2 sequences are KGHSH and LQKENI.

This clone was detected only a few times. V gene TRBV29-1 combines with J gene TRBJ2-4; unclear D gene. Trimming left V 4 bases short and J 2 bases short, with 6 bases between. Per germline, CDR1 SQVTM and CDR2 ANQGSEA. The CDR3 is made up of 12 amino acids. The DNA for the CDR3 is TGCAGCGTTGGTGTTACCAAAAACATTCAGTACTTC. Encoded protein: CSVGVTKNIQYF.

The CDR3 loop reads CASSEGRVEGQYF. Written as DNA, the CDR3 is TGTGCCAGCAGTGAGGGGAGGGTGGAAGGGCAGTACTTC. The chain combines TRBV28 with TRBJ2-7, with TRBD2 matching 7 bases. The CDR3 is 13 amino acids. Germline assignment: CDR1 MDHEN and CDR2 SYDVKM. V lost 5 bases, J lost 9 bases, and 10 bases stayed unmatched.

This clone has just a few counts. The chain links TRBV19 to TRBJ2-5, with 9 bases that match TRBD2. V lost 8 bases to trimming and J lost 1 base; unmatched junction nucleotides: 8. CDR3 length equals 15 residues. In germline, CDR1 is LNHDA, CDR2 SQIVND (reference sequence). The CDR3 DNA reads TGTGCCAGTTCCGGGACTAGCACCTCCCAAGAGACCCAGTACTTC. Encoded protein: CASSGTSTSQETQYF.

Written as DNA, the CDR3 is TGTGCCAGCAGCGCGCTGGGCTCGAAGGAGGGCCCCAGCTATGAGCAGTTCTTC. It codes for CASSALGSKEGPSYEQFF. The rearrangement joins TRBV9 to TRBJ2-1; D is perhaps TRBD2 (6 bases). The CDR3 has 18 residues. Germline assignment: CDR1 SGDLS and CDR2 YYNGEE. V lost 3 bases, J lost 8 bases, and 27 bases lay in between.

This clone was observed a few times. The rearrangement uses TRBV2 and TRBJ1-5, with TRBD1 as a possible D gene (6 bases). The CDR3 contains 15 residues. The germline V gene encodes CDR1 SNHLY and CDR2 FYNNEI. V gave up 7 bases and J gave up 2 bases, with 15 bases separating them. The CDR3 DNA sequence: TGTGCCAGCACGGACAGTACTCTGGGCAATCAGCCCCAGCATTTT. It encodes CASTDSTLGNQPQHF.

The chain recombines TRBV18 with TRBJ2-7; TRBD1 agrees at 10 bases. Germline lookup yields CDR1 KGHSH and CDR2 LQKENI. The CDR3 is 16 residues long. J gave up 3 bases and V 5 bases, and 10 bases lay outside the gene matches. The CDR3, as DNA: TGTGCCAGCTCAGAAACAAGACAGGGGGCTAGCTACGAGCAGTACTTC. This translates into CASSETRQGASYEQYF.

This rearrangement joins TRBV5-6 to TRBJ1-5, with TRBD1 matching 10 bases. CDR1 is SGHDT and CDR2 is YYEEEE in the germline V gene. With V trimmed by 4 bases and J by 5 bases, 9 bases remained unmatched. The CDR3 is made up of 16 amino acids. The CDR3: CASSNDRGRGYQPQHF. Here the CDR3 DNA reads TGTGCCAGCAGCAACGACAGGGGGCGAGGGTATCAGCCCCAGCATTTT.

This clone was seen more than once but under ten times. The gene calls are TRBV7-2 and TRBJ2-3; D not resolved. Germline values: CDR1 SGHTA, CDR2 FQGNSA. This CDR3 has 12 residues. Trimming left V 4 bases short and J 5 bases short, with 7 bases between. CDR3 sequence (DNA): TGTGCCAGCAGCTCCCGACTAGATACGCAGTATTTT. This sequence encodes CASSSRLDTQYF. The entire variable domain, with the rest obtained from reference TRBV7-2 and TRBJ2-3, is as follows: GAGVSQSPSNKVTEKGKDVELRCDPISGHTALYWYRQSLGQGLEFLIYFQGNSAPDKSGLPSDRFSAERTGGSVSTLTIQRTQQEDSAVYLCASSSRLDTQYFGPGTRLTVL.

The chain is built from TRBV30 and TRBJ1-2; D unclear. Germline V CDR1 and CDR2: GTSNPN, SVGIG (reference sequence). This CDR3 has 11 amino acids. V shed 8 bases and J shed 2 bases, with 9 bases lying between them. CDR3 bases: TGTGCCAGCCCGGGGAACTATGGCTACACCTTC. It yields the protein CASPGNYGYTF.

V and J are TRBV5-1 and TRBJ2-7, with a tentative D call TRBD1 (8 bases). The germline V gene encodes CDR1 SGHRS and CDR2 YFSETQ. V gave up 4 bases and J gave up 3 bases, with 14 bases separating them. This CDR3 spans 14 amino acids. CDR3 residues: CASSLTGEGYEQYF. CDR3 nucleotides: TGCGCCAGCAGCCTGACAGGGGAGGGCTACGAGCAGTACTTC.

The chain recombines TRBV7-2 with TRBJ1-1, with D tentatively TRBD1 (5 bases). The CDR3 runs 13 residues. V lost 0 bases and J 11 bases, leaving 13 bases between the germline ends. Germline V lookup: CDR1 SGHTA, CDR2 FQGNSA. This chain's CDR3 is CASSLAEVAGAFF. In nucleotides, the CDR3 is TGTGCCAGCAGCTTAGCAGAGGTTGCAGGGGCTTTCTTT.

The CDR3 sequence: CASSLGLNYEQYF. The DNA of the CDR3 is TGTGCCAGCAGCTTGGGACTAAATTACGAGCAGTACTTC. The chain carries TRBV5-4 and TRBJ2-7; D possibly corresponds to TRBD2 (5 bases). The germline V gene encodes CDR1 SGHNT and CDR2 YYREEE (reference sequence). This CDR3 contains 13 residues. Trimming left V 0 bases short and J 4 bases short, with 8 bases between.